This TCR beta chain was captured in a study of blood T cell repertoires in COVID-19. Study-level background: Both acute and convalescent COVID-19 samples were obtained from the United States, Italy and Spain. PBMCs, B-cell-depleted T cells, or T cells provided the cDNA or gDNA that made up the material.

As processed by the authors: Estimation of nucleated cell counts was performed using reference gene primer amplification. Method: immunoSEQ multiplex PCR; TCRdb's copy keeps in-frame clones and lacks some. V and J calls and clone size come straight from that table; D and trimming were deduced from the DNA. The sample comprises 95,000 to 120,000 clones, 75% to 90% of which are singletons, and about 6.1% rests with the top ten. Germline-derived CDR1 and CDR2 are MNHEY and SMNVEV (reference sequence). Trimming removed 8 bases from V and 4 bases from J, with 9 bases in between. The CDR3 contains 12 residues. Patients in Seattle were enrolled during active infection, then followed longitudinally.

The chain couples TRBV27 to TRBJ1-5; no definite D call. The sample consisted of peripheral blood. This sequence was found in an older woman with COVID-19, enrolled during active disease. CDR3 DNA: TGTGCCAGCGGGCTTTCAAATCAGCCCCAGCATTTT. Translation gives CASGLSNQPQHF.